This TCR beta chain was sequenced during a study of blood T cell repertoires in COVID-19. Overall study context: The study drew acute and convalescent COVID-19 samples from the United States, Italy and Spain. Sources were T cells, B-cell-depleted T cells, or PBMCs; the material itself was cDNA or gDNA.

The CDR3 is made up of 16 amino acids. V was pared by 3 bases and J by 2 bases, with 14 bases between. CDR1 KGHSH and CDR2 LQKENI come from the germline V gene. In the original analysis: Reference gene primers were amplified, and this amplification served to estimate nucleated cell counts. TCRdb's copy holds only in-frame clones and misses some; the assay was immunoSEQ multiplex PCR. Clone size and V and J calls were adopted from that table, with D and trimming inferred from the DNA. The data show approximately 44,000 clones, roughly 80% seen once. The gene calls are TRBV18 and TRBJ1-5; possibly TRBD1 for D (6 bases). This receptor was identified in an elderly woman with acute or convalescent COVID-19. Sequenced sample: peripheral blood. The DNA for the CDR3 is TGTGCCAGCTCACCGGGGGGGCGCGGGGGCAATCAGCCCCAGCATTTT. Translation: CASSPGGRGGNQPQHF.